Listed below are T cell receptor beta chains from one sample, sequenced in a study of identical twins. TCRdb re-called the 5' RACE reads through MiXCR, storing one row per CDR3 protein. Counted here are nearly 900,000 distinct CDR3 sequences, roughly an eighth occurring once; the ten biggest clones make up 1.5% to 2%. These data were also reused for a study on yellow fever vaccine responses in identical twins.

Sequencing used PBMCs. These receptors were taken from a woman aged 18-29 years in good health. Each CDR3 is given with its conserved first and last residue. Fields, in order: V gene, D gene, clone size, J gene, CDR3 protein, CDR3 DNA. A D gene is named only where the DNA matches it firmly. A row's size may be missing; if present it is once, few, many or a size class.

V gene: TRBV15
D gene: TRBD2
clone size: .
J gene: TRBJ2-1
CDR3 protein: CGTSRPGLAGVYNEQFF
CDR3 DNA: TGTGGCACCAGCAGACCGGGACTAGCGGGAGTATACAATGAGCAGTTCTTC

V gene: TRBV14
D gene: .
clone size: few
J gene: TRBJ2-3
CDR3 protein: CASSQWQISDTQYF
CDR3 DNA: TGTGCCAGCAGCCAATGGCAGATTTCGGATACGCAGTATTTT

V gene: TRBV12-3/TRBV12-4
D gene: .
clone size: many
J gene: TRBJ1-1
CDR3 protein: CASSLGEHTEAFF
CDR3 DNA: TGTGCCAGCAGTTTAGGTGAACACACTGAAGCTTTCTTT

V gene: TRBV5-1
D gene: TRBD1
clone size: few
J gene: TRBJ2-1
CDR3 protein: CASSPQTGFAYNEQFF
CDR3 DNA: TGCGCCAGCAGCCCCCAGACAGGGTTTGCGTACAATGAGCAGTTCTTC

V gene: TRBV5-1
D gene: .
clone size: many
J gene: TRBJ1-1
CDR3 protein: CASSSGPTPNTEAFF
CDR3 DNA: TGCGCCAGCAGCTCGGGACCGACCCCGAACACTGAAGCTTTCTTT

V gene: TRBV20-1
D gene: .
clone size: .
J gene: TRBJ1-3
CDR3 protein: CSARDIQPASGNTIYF
CDR3 DNA: TGCAGTGCTAGAGACATACAGCCCGCCTCTGGAAACACCATATATTTT

V gene: TRBV9
D gene: .
clone size: .
J gene: TRBJ1-1
CDR3 protein: CASSVFGGPQTEAFF
CDR3 DNA: TGTGCCAGCAGCGTATTCGGGGGACCTCAGACTGAAGCTTTCTTT

V gene: TRBV7-9
D gene: TRBD1
clone size: .
J gene: TRBJ2-5
CDR3 protein: CASSSRDSSPETQYF
CDR3 DNA: TGTGCCAGCAGCTCCAGGGACAGTAGTCCGGAGACCCAGTACTTC

V gene: TRBV5-1
D gene: .
clone size: .
J gene: TRBJ1-4
CDR3 protein: CASSLTGFWEKLFF
CDR3 DNA: TGCGCCAGCAGCTTGACAGGGTTTTGGGAAAAACTGTTTTTT

V gene: TRBV11-2
D gene: .
clone size: few
J gene: TRBJ2-1
CDR3 protein: CASSPPGPDNEQFF
CDR3 DNA: TGTGCCAGCAGCCCCCCGGGGCCGGACAATGAGCAGTTCTTC

V gene: TRBV12-3/TRBV12-4
D gene: .
clone size: .
J gene: TRBJ1-1
CDR3 protein: CAFSFASVPGSTTEAFF
CDR3 DNA: TGTGCCTTCAGTTTCGCTAGTGTCCCCGGGTCGACCACTGAAGCTTTCTTT

V gene: TRBV11-1
D gene: .
clone size: many
J gene: TRBJ1-1
CDR3 protein: CASSPRGAGTEAFF
CDR3 DNA: TGTGCCAGCAGCCCCAGGGGTGCGGGCACTGAAGCTTTCTTT

V gene: TRBV12-3/TRBV12-4
D gene: TRBD2
clone size: .
J gene: TRBJ2-3
CDR3 protein: CASSTWGGGPTDTQYF
CDR3 DNA: TGTGCCAGCAGTACCTGGGGGGGAGGGCCGACAGATACGCAGTATTTT

V gene: TRBV5-1
D gene: .
clone size: .
J gene: TRBJ1-5
CDR3 protein: CASSAGPVNSNQPQHF
CDR3 DNA: TGCGCCAGCAGCGCCGGACCGGTCAATAGCAATCAGCCCCAGCATTTT

V gene: TRBV7-9
D gene: .
clone size: .
J gene: TRBJ1-6
CDR3 protein: CASSRNRGGSNSPLHF
CDR3 DNA: TGTGCCAGCAGCCGGAATAGGGGAGGGTCGAATTCACCCCTCCACTTT

V gene: TRBV28
D gene: .
clone size: .
J gene: TRBJ2-4
CDR3 protein: CASSFMGQNIQYF
CDR3 DNA: TGTGCCAGCAGTTTCATGGGGCAGAACATTCAGTACTTC

V gene: TRBV20-1
D gene: TRBD1
clone size: few
J gene: TRBJ1-3
CDR3 protein: CSARPGTAGNTIYF
CDR3 DNA: TGCAGTGCTAGACCCGGGACAGCTGGAAACACCATATATTTT

V gene: TRBV9
D gene: TRBD2
clone size: few
J gene: TRBJ2-1
CDR3 protein: CASSPNRGLAGGPGSYNEQFF
CDR3 DNA: TGTGCCAGCAGCCCAAACCGAGGACTAGCGGGGGGGCCGGGCTCCTACAATGAGCAGTTCTTC

V gene: TRBV24-1
D gene: TRBD1
clone size: .
J gene: TRBJ2-7
CDR3 protein: CATSDLSGTGKQYF
CDR3 DNA: TGTGCCACCAGTGATTTGTCCGGGACAGGGAAGCAGTACTTC

V gene: TRBV19
D gene: TRBD2
clone size: once
J gene: TRBJ2-1
CDR3 protein: CASTLGLAGANEQFF
CDR3 DNA: TGTGCCAGTACCCTGGGACTAGCGGGGGCTAATGAGCAGTTCTTC

V gene: TRBV5-1
D gene: TRBD1
clone size: few
J gene: TRBJ2-3
CDR3 protein: CASSPRQGPFTDTQYF
CDR3 DNA: TGCGCCAGCAGCCCAAGACAGGGGCCGTTCACAGATACGCAGTATTTT

V gene: TRBV10-3
D gene: TRBD1
clone size: few
J gene: TRBJ2-1
CDR3 protein: CAISRGSTGTDEQFF
CDR3 DNA: TGTGCCATCAGTCGTGGCTCGACAGGGACAGATGAGCAGTTCTTC